What follows describes a single T cell receptor beta chain. This entry belongs to a study of shared clonotypes between healthy human individuals. Whole-study context: With ages of 18 to 49, the donors were two women and a few men. Three CD4 naive, three CD4 memory, two CD8 naive and one CD8 memory plate were used per donor.

All the donors were Caucasian adults who lived in Nashville, Tennessee. Both subsets, CD45RA+ naive and CD45RA-negative memory, were split from the CD4+ cells. V trimming: 7 bases; J trimming: 5 bases; junction bases outside the gene matches: 9. Per the germline V gene, CDR1 is MNHNY and CDR2 is SVGAGI (reference sequence). CDR3 size: 15 residues. Some clones are missing from TCRdb's copy, which holds only in-frame ones; the method was immunoSEQ multiplex PCR. The top ten clones hold roughly 0.65% of a sample with 950,000 to 1,100,000 clones, 75% to 80% of them seen once. V and J are TRBV6-6 and TRBJ2-5; 11 bases line up with TRBD1. The sample consisted of memory CD4+ T cells from PBMCs. As to subset: CD45RA-negative fraction. The sequence derives from a man between 18 and 29 years old in good health. Some clones in this sample may be carry-over from other donors' samples. CDR3 DNA sequence: TGTGCCAGCAAGGACCCGGGACAGGGGGACGAGACCCAGTACTTC. Translated: CASKDPGQGDETQYF.